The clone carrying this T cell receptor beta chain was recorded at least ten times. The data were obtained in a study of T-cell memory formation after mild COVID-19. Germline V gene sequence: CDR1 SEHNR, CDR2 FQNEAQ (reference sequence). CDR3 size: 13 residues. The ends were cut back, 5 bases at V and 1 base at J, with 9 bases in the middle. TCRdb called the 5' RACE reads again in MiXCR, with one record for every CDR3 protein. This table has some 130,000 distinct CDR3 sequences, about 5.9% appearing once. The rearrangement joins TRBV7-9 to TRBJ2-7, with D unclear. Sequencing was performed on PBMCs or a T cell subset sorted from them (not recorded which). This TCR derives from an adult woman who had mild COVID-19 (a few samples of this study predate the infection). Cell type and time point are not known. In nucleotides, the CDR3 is TGTGCCAGCAGCCTATATGGGTCCTACGAGCAGTACTTC. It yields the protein CASSLYGSYEQYF.